Shown below are 26 T cell receptor beta chains from a single sample sequenced in a study of T cell responses to AZD1222 COVID-19 vaccine. Assay used: immunoSEQ multiplex PCR; TCRdb lists only in-frame clones, some missing. The sample gives some 130,000 clones, 85% to 90% of which show up once; roughly 2% is in the top ten. Sequencing was performed on peripheral blood, taken on day 0 of AZD1222 vaccination. The receptors were gathered from an adult in good health.

The J gene is TRBJ2-2, the V gene TRBV9; 7 nucleotides agree with TRBD2. Germline CDR1 is SGDLS and CDR2 is YYNGEE. The CDR3 contains 15 residues. V trimming: 4 bases; J trimming: 6 bases; junction bases outside the gene matches: 9. The CDR3 loop is CASSLSGGPSGELFF. DNA for the CDR3: TGTGCCAGCAGCCTCTCGGGGGGACCCTCCGGGGAGCTGTTTTTT.

The chain has TRBV27 and TRBJ2-7; 7 bases are a match to TRBD2. J lost 6 bases, V lost 4 bases, and 0 bases had no gene match. The germline V gene encodes CDR1 MNHEY and CDR2 SMNVEV (reference sequence). There are 11 residues in the CDR3. CDR3: CASSWGGEQYF. The CDR3 nucleotides are TGTGCCAGCAGTTGGGGGGGCGAGCAGTACTTC.

V and J are TRBV7-9 and TRBJ2-3, with TRBD2 matching over 8 bases. The germline gives CDR1 SEHNR, CDR2 FQNEAQ (reference sequence). V shed 7 bases and J 13 bases; nucleotides not matched to a gene: 16. The CDR3 length is 14 residues. The CDR3, as DNA: TGTGCCAGCAATCCCTTAGCTAGCGGGTCTGAAAAGTATTTT. This translates into CASNPLASGSEKYF.

The rearrangement uses TRBV5-1 and TRBJ1-5, with D tentatively TRBD1 (6 bases). V lost 1 base and J 6 bases, leaving 14 bases between the germline ends. Per germline, CDR1 SGHRS and CDR2 YFSETQ. The CDR3 is 15 residues long. The DNA for the CDR3 is TGCGCCAGCAGCTTGTCGGGGGGCGGGAGTCAGCCCCAGCATTTT. This codes for CASSLSGGGSQPQHF.

This chain uses TRBV10-1 with TRBJ2-1, with D tentatively TRBD1 (6 bases). The ends were cut back, 6 bases at V and 6 bases at J, with 9 bases in the middle. CDR1 is WNHNN, CDR2 SYGVQD, per germline (reference sequence). CDR3 size: 12 residues. The CDR3 loop is CASSSGVNEQFF. The CDR3 DNA reads TGCGCCAGCAGCTCAGGGGTCAATGAGCAGTTCTTC.

The J gene is TRBJ2-5, the V gene TRBV7-2; no clear D. CDR3 length: 13 residues. V lost 3 bases, J lost 1 base, and 6 bases lay in between. Per the germline V gene, CDR1 is SGHTA and CDR2 is FQGNSA. CDR3 sequence: CASSLAVQETQYF. In DNA, the CDR3 is TGTGCCAGCAGCTTGGCAGTCCAAGAGACCCAGTACTTC.

The chain employs TRBV2 and TRBJ1-2; D remains unclear. This CDR3 comprises 13 residues. Germline loops: CDR1 SNHLY, CDR2 FYNNEI. V lost 7 bases and J lost 0, with 9 bases in between. The CDR3: CASTDGANYGYTF. The CDR3 DNA follows: TGTGCCAGCACCGACGGAGCTAACTATGGCTACACCTTC.

The chain recombines TRBV2 with TRBJ2-7; possibly TRBD1 or TRBD2 for D (5 bases each). The CDR3 spans 16 residues. Germline lookup yields CDR1 SNHLY and CDR2 FYNNEI. V was trimmed by 4 bases and J by 5 bases, leaving 21 bases between them. The DNA for the CDR3 is TGTGCCAGCAGTGTGTTCCGGGACGGGCTTCGGAACGAGCAGTACTTC. Translating gives CASSVFRDGLRNEQYF.

This sequence joins TRBV2 and TRBJ2-2; weak D call: TRBD1 (6 bases). There are 15 residues in the CDR3. V lost 6 bases, J lost 1 base, and 12 bases lay in between. Germline V gives CDR1 SNHLY, CDR2 FYNNEI. The CDR3 nucleotides are TGTGCCAGCAGCGAGCCGGGACAGAACACCGGGGAGCTGTTTTTT. It is translated as CASSEPGQNTGELFF.

The chain carries TRBV30 and TRBJ1-2, with D uncertain. V lost 3 bases and J lost 2, with 10 bases in between. The CDR3 has 13 amino acids. Germline CDR1 GTSNPN, CDR2 SVGIG (reference sequence). The CDR3 region has the DNA TGTGCCTGGAGCGCTCCCGGGAACTATGGCTACACCTTC. As protein: CAWSAPGNYGYTF.

V and J are TRBV7-2 and TRBJ1-1, with D perhaps TRBD1 (5 bases). This CDR3 has 17 amino acids. CDR1 is SGHTA, CDR2 FQGNSA, per germline. The V end was cut by 1 base, the J end by 0 bases, with 15 bases between. This CDR3 reads CASSLEGWGYMNTEAFF. As DNA, the CDR3 is TGTGCCAGCAGCTTAGAGGGGTGGGGGTACATGAACACTGAAGCTTTCTTT. The whole variable domain, filled in from reference TRBV7-2 and TRBJ1-1, reads GAGVSQSPSNKVTEKGKDVELRCDPISGHTALYWYRQSLGQGLEFLIYFQGNSAPDKSGLPSDRFSAERTGGSVSTLTIQRTQQEDSAVYLCASSLEGWGYMNTEAFFGQGTRLTVV.

The genes are TRBV7-9 and TRBJ1-1, with D tentatively TRBD1 (5 bases). The germline CDR1 and CDR2 sequences are SEHNR and FQNEAQ (reference sequence). V dropped 5 bases and J dropped 5 bases, with 9 bases sitting between them. This CDR3 is 12 amino acids long. CDR3 loop: CASSHGGTEAFF. The CDR3 region has the DNA TGTGCCAGCAGCCACGGGGGTACTGAAGCTTTCTTT.

The V call is TRBV29-1, the J call TRBJ1-2, with D perhaps matching TRBD1 (5 bases). V was pared by 6 bases and J by 4 bases, with 12 bases between. This CDR3 has 12 residues. Germline V CDR1 and CDR2: SQVTM, ANQGSEA. The CDR3 loop reads CSVQTESYGYTF. Here the CDR3 DNA reads TGCAGCGTCCAGACAGAGAGCTATGGCTACACCTTC. The full variable domain, its missing parts supplied by reference TRBV29-1 and TRBJ1-2, is SAVISQKPSRDICQRGTSLTIQCQVDSQVTMMFWYRQQPGQSLTLIATANQGSEATYESGFVIDKFPISRPNLTFSTLTVSNMSPEDSSIYLCSVQTESYGYTFGSGTRLTVV.

The chain has TRBV7-8 and TRBJ1-3; D gene unclear. The germline CDR1 and CDR2 sequences are SGHVS and FQNEAQ. This CDR3 is built from 14 residues. Trimming stripped 3 bases from V and 0 bases from J, with 6 bases between. The CDR3 bases are TGTGCCAGCAGCTTTGCCAGCTCTGGAAACACCATATATTTT. It translates to CASSFASSGNTIYF.

This chain uses TRBV19 with TRBJ2-6; D is ambiguous. Looked up from germline, CDR1 is LNHDA and CDR2 is SQIVND (reference sequence). The V end was cut by 4 bases, the J end by 2 bases, with 9 bases between. This CDR3 region has 15 residues. Written as DNA, the CDR3 is TGTGCCAGTAGTACCATCACAGCTGGGGCCAACGTCCTGACTTTC. It specifies CASSTITAGANVLTF.

This rearrangement joins TRBV9 to TRBJ1-3; D possibly corresponds to TRBD1 (5 bases). This CDR3 comprises 16 residues. The ends were cut back, 0 bases at V and 3 bases at J, with 13 bases in the middle. Germline CDR1 SGDLS, CDR2 YYNGEE. The CDR3 is CASSVDQGFFGNTIYF. DNA for the CDR3: TGTGCCAGCAGCGTAGATCAGGGTTTCTTTGGAAACACCATATATTTT.

This sequence joins TRBV6-5 and TRBJ1-3, with TRBD1 as a possible D gene (5 bases). Between the trimmed V and J ends, which lost 8 bases and 0 bases, there was a span of 14 bases. Germline V gene sequence: CDR1 MNHEY, CDR2 SVGAGI. CDR3 length: 15 residues. DNA for the CDR3: TGTGCCAGCCTCACCCAGGGTATCTCTGGAAACACCATATATTTT. This codes for CASLTQGISGNTIYF.

J is TRBJ1-1 and V is TRBV3-1 (or the pseudogene TRBV3-2), with D unresolved. Trimming took off 4 bases at V and 0 bases at J, with 15 bases between the two ends. Germline V gene sequence: CDR1 LGHDT, CDR2 YNNKEL (reference sequence). The CDR3 consists of 16 residues. The CDR3 spells CASSPQGNAMNTEAFF. The CDR3 nucleotides are TGTGCCAGCAGCCCCCAAGGGAACGCCATGAACACTGAAGCTTTCTTT.

The chain couples TRBV3-1 (or the pseudogene TRBV3-2) to TRBJ2-7, with 9 bases fitting TRBD2. CDR1 is LGHDT, CDR2 YNNKEL, per germline (reference sequence). The ends lost 4 bases at V and 4 bases at J; junction bases unmatched: 14. CDR3 size: 17 residues. The CDR3 nucleotides are TGTGCCAGCAGCCTCCTCGGGAATACAGCGGGAGGATACGAGCAGTACTTC. As protein: CASSLLGNTAGGYEQYF.

The V call is TRBV28, the J call TRBJ2-3; 11 bases match TRBD2. This CDR3 is 16 amino acids long. Germline lookup yields CDR1 MDHEN and CDR2 SYDVKM. V gave up 6 bases and J gave up 1 base; unmatched junction bases: 6. The CDR3 reads CASRRTSGQGTDTQYF. DNA of the CDR3: TGTGCCAGCAGACGGACTAGCGGGCAGGGCACAGATACGCAGTATTTT.

This clone was observed once. The chain is built from TRBV28 and TRBJ1-4; TRBD1 might be the D (5 bases). Germline V gene sequence: CDR1 MDHEN, CDR2 SYDVKM. V dropped 0 bases and J dropped 8 bases, with 13 bases sitting between them. This CDR3 contains 15 residues. The CDR3 coding sequence is TGTGCCAGCAGTTTATGGGGCAGGGAAGGAGAAAAACTGTTTTTT. It specifies CASSLWGREGEKLFF.

The gene calls are TRBV19 and TRBJ2-2, with 8 bases aligning to TRBD1. The CDR3 sequence is 15 residues long. Germline trimming cut 9 bases from V and 3 bases from J; bases unmatched to any gene: 9. Germline CDR1 and CDR2: LNHDA and SQIVND (reference sequence). The CDR3 DNA reads TGTGCCAGCAGACAGGGGACGGCTGACACCGGGGAGCTGTTTTTT. Translating gives CASRQGTADTGELFF.

This sequence joins TRBV18 and TRBJ1-1; 10 nucleotides line up with TRBD1. J was trimmed by 4 bases and V by 3 bases; bases with no gene match: 8. CDR3 length equals 16 residues. Germline assignment: CDR1 KGHSH and CDR2 LQKENI. CDR3 sequence: CASSPGQGVSGTEAFF. In DNA, the CDR3 is TGTGCCAGCTCACCCGGACAGGGGGTAAGTGGCACTGAAGCTTTCTTT. The entire variable domain, with the rest obtained from reference TRBV18 and TRBJ1-1, is as follows: NAGVMQNPRHLVRRRGQEARLRCSPMKGHSHVYWYRQLPEEGLKFMVYLQKENIIDESGMPKERFSAEFPKEGPSILRIQQVVRGDSAAYFCASSPGQGVSGTEAFFGQGTRLTVV.

The chain couples TRBV19 to TRBJ2-1; D is ambiguous. In germline, CDR1 is LNHDA, CDR2 SQIVND (reference sequence). V was clipped by 3 bases and J by 0 bases, with 15 bases between them. This CDR3 contains 17 residues. The CDR3, as DNA: TGTGCCAGTAGTATCTCTGGAGATCCTGGCTCCTACAATGAGCAGTTCTTC. Translation gives CASSISGDPGSYNEQFF.

J is TRBJ1-2 and V is TRBV30; D is unresolved. The CDR3 totals 14 residues. V was shortened by 5 bases and J by 8 bases, with 21 bases between the two germline ends. In germline, CDR1 is GTSNPN, CDR2 SVGIG (reference sequence). The CDR3 loop reads CAWSTSRTHVGYTF. The DNA for the CDR3 is TGTGCCTGGTCGACTTCTCGGACCCACGTGGGCTACACCTTC.

This clone was seen just once. The chain uses TRBV11-2 and TRBJ1-4; weak D call: TRBD1 (6 bases). V dropped 8 bases and J dropped 10 bases, with 14 bases sitting between them. The CDR3 sequence is 12 residues long. CDR1 is SGHAT, CDR2 FQNNGV, per germline. This CDR3 is CASGTTGRKLFF. CDR3 coding DNA: TGTGCCAGCGGAACCACAGGGAGAAAACTGTTTTTT.